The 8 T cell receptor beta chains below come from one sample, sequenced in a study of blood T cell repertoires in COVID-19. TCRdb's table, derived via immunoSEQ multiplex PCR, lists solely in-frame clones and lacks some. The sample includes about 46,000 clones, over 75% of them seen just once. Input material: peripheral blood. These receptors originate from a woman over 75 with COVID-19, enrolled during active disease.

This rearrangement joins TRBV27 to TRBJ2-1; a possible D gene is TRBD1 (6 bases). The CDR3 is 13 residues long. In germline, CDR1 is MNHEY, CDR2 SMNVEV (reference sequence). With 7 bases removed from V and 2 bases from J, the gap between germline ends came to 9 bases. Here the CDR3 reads CASTQGPYNEQFF. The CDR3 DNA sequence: TGTGCCAGCACGCAGGGGCCCTACAATGAGCAGTTCTTC.

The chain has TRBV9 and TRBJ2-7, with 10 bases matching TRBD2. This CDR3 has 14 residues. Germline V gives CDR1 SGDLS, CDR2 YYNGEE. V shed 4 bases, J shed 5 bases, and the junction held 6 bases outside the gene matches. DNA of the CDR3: TGTGCCAGCAGCACCGATAGCGGGAGGAACGAGCAGTACTTC. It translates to CASSTDSGRNEQYF.

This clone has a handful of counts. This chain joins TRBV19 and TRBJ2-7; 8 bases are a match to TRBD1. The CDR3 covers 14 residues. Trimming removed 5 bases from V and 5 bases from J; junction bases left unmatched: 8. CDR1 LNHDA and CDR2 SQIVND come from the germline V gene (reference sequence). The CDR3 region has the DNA TGTGCCAGTAGTCCTACCACAGGGGGGAACGAGCAGTACTTC. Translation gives CASSPTTGGNEQYF. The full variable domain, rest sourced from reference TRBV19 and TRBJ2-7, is DGGITQSPKYLFRKEGQNVTLSCEQNLNHDAMYWYRQDPGQGLRLIYYSQIVNDFQKGDIAEGYSVSREKKESFPLTVTSAQKNPTAFYLCASSPTTGGNEQYFGPGTRLTVT.

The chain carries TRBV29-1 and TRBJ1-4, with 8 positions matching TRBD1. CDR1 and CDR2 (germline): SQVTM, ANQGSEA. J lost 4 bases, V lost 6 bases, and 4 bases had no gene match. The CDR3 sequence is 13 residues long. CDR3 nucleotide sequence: TGCAGCGTATTAACAGGGGGTAATGAAAAACTGTTTTTT. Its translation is CSVLTGGNEKLFF.

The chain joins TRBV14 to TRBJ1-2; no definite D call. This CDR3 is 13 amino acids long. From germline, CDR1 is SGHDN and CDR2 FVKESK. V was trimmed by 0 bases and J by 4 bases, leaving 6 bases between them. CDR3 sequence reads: CASSQDPVYGYTF. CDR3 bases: TGTGCCAGCAGCCAAGATCCAGTCTATGGCTACACCTTC.

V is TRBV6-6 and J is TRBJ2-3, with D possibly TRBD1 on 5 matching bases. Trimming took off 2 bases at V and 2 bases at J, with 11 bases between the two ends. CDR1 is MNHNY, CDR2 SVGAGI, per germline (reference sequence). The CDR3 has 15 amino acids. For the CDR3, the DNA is TGTGCCAGCAGTTACGAGCAGGGCTACACAGATACGCAGTATTTT. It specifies CASSYEQGYTDTQYF.

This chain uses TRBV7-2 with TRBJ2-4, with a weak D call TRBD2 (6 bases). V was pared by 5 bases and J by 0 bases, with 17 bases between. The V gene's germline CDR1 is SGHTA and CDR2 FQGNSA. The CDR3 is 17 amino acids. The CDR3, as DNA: TGTGCCAGCAGCCGTAGGGTGGGAGGCCAAGCCAAAAACATTCAGTACTTC. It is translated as CASSRRVGGQAKNIQYF.

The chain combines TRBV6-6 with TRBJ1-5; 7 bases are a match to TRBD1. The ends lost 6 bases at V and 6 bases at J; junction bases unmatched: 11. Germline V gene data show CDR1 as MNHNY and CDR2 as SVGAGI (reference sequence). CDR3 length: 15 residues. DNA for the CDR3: TGTGCCAGCAGAGATCCGGACAGGATTGCTCAGCCCCAGCATTTT. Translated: CASRDPDRIAQPQHF.